The clone carrying this T cell receptor (beta chain) was seen a few times. The antigen is unknown. Per germline, CDR1 LGHNA and CDR2 YSLEER. V lost 3 bases and J 7 bases, leaving 13 bases between the germline ends. There are 13 residues in the CDR3. The sample originates from a study of CD8 T cells in ankylosing spondylitis. Study-wide points: Relatively scarce in peripheral blood, disease-linked clones were CD8+.

Each CDR3 protein is one row after TCRdb ran MiXCR on the 5' RACE reads. Among about 150,000 distinct CDR3 sequences listed, around 42% were seen once. The V call is TRBV4-3, the J call TRBJ2-7; the D gene could be TRBD1 or TRBD2 (6 bases each). Input material: synovial fluid, either unsorted or a sorted T cell fraction (not recorded which). This clonotype was sampled from a male donor with ankylosing spondylitis. CDR3 sequence (DNA): TGCGCCAGCAGCCACCACAGGGCGGGGGAGCAGTACTTC. Protein: CASSHHRAGEQYF.